In its sample, the clone carrying this TCR beta chain was seen a few times. These data come from a study of T cell responses to AZD1222 COVID-19 vaccine. The V end lost 1 base, the J end lost 0 bases, and 7 bases lay between the germline ends. Germline V gene lookup returns CDR1 MGHRA and CDR2 YSYEKL. The CDR3 runs to 14 residues. Using immunoSEQ multiplex PCR, the repertoire was profiled, and TCRdb retains in-frame clones only, with some absent. The sample contains some 150,000 clones, 75% to 95% of which appear only once. This sequence joins TRBV4-1 and TRBJ2-7; D call uncertain. The TCR originated in an adult in good health. The source was peripheral blood, collected on day 0 of AZD1222 vaccination. The CDR3 reads CASSQGLTSYEQYF. CDR3 sequence (DNA): TGCGCCAGCAGCCAAGGGCTAACCTCCTACGAGCAGTACTTC.